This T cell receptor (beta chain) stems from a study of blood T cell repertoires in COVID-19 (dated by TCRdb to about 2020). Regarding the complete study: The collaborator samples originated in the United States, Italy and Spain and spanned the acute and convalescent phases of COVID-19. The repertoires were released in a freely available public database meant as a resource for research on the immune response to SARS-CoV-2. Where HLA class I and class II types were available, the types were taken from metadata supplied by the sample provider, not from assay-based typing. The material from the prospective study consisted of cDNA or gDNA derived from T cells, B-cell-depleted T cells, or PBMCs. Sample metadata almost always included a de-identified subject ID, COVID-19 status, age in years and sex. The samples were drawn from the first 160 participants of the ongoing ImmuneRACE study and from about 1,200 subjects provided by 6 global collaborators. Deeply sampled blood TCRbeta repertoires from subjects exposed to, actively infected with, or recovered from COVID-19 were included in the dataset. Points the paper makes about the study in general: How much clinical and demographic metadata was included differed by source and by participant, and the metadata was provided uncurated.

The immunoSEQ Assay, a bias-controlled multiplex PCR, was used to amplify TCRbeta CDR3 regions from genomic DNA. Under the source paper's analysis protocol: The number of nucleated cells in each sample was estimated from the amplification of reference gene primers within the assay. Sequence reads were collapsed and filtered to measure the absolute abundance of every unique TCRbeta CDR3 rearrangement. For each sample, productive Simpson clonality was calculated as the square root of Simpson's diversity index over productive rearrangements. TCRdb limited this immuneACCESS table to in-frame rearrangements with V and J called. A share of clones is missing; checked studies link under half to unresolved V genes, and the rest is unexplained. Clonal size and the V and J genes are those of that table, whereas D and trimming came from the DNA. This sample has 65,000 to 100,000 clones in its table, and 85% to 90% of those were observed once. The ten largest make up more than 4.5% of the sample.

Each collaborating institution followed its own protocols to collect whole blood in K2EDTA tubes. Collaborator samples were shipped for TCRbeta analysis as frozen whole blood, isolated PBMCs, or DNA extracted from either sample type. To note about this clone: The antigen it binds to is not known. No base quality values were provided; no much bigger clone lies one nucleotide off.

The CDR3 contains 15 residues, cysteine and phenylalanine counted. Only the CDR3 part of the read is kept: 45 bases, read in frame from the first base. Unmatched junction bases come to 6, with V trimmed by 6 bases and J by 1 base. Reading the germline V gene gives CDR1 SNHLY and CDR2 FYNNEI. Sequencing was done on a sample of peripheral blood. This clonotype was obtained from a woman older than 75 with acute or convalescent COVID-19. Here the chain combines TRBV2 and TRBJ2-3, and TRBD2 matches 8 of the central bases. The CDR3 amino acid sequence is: CASRPQLAGTDTQYF. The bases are TGTGCCAGCAGGCCCCAACTAGCGGGCACAGATACGCAGTATTTT.